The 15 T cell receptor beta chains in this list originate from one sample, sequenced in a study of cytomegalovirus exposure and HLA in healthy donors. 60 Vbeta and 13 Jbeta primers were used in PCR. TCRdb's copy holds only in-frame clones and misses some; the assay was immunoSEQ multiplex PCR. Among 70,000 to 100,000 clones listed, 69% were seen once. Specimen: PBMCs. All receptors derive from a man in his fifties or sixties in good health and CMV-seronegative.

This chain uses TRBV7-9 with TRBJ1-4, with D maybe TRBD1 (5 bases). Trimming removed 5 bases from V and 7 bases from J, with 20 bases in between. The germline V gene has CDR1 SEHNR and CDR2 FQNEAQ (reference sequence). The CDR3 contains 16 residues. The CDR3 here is CASSVGVVAGPEKLFF. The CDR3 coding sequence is TGTGCCAGCAGCGTAGGGGTGGTGGCAGGGCCTGAAAAACTGTTTTTT.

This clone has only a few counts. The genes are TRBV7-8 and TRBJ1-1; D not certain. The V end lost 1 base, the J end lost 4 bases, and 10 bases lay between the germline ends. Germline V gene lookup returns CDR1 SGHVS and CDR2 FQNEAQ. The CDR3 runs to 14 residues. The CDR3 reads CASSLVGGSTEAFF. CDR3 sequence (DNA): TGTGCCAGCAGCTTAGTTGGAGGATCCACTGAAGCTTTCTTT.

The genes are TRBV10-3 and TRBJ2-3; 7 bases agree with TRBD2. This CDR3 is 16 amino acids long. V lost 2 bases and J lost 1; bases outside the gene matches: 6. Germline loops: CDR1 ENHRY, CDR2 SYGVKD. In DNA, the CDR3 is TGTGCCATCAGTGAGGGCCCTAGCGGAGGCACAGATACGCAGTATTTT. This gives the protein CAISEGPSGGTDTQYF.

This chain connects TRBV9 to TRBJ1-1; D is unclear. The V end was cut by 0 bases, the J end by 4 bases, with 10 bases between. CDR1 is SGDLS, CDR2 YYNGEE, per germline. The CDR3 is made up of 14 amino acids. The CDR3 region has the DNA TGTGCCAGCAGCGTAGGTCATGGGCGCACTGAAGCTTTCTTT. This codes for CASSVGHGRTEAFF.

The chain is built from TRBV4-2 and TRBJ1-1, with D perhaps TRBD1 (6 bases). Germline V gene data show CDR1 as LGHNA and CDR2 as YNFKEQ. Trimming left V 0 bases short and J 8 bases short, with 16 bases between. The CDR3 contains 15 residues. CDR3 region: CASSQDRLTGSEAFF. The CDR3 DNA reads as TGTGCCAGCAGCCAAGATCGACTTACAGGGTCAGAAGCTTTCTTT.

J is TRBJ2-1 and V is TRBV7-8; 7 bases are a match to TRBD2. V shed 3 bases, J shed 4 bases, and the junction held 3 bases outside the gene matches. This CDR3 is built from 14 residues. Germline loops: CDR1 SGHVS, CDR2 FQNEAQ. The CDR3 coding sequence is TGTGCCAGCAGCTTGGCCGGGGGGTACAATGAGCAGTTCTTC. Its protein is CASSLAGGYNEQFF.

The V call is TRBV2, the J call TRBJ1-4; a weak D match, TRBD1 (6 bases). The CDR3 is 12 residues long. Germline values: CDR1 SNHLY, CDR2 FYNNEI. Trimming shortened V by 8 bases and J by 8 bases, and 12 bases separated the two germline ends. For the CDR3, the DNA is TGTGCCAGCGCACAGGGTGGCGAAAAACTGTTTTTT. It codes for CASAQGGEKLFF.

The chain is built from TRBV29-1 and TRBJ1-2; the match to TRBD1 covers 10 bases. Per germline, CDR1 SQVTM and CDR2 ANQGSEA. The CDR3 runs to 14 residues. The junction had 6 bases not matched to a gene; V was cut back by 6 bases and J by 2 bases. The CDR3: CSVTDRGLNYGYTF. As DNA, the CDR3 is TGCAGCGTAACCGACAGGGGGCTAAACTATGGCTACACCTTC.

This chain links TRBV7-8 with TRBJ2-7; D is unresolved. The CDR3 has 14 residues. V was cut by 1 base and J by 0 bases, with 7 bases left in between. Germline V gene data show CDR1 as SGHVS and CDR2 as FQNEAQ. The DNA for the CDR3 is TGTGCCAGCAGCTTAGGCGTTAGCTCCTACGAGCAGTACTTC. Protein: CASSLGVSSYEQYF.

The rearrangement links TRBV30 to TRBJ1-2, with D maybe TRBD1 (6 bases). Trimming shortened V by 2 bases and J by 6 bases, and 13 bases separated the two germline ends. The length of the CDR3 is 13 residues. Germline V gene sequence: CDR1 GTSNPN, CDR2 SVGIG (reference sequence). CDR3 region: CAWSRNRVDGYTF. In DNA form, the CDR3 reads TGTGCCTGGAGTCGTAACAGGGTCGATGGCTACACCTTC.

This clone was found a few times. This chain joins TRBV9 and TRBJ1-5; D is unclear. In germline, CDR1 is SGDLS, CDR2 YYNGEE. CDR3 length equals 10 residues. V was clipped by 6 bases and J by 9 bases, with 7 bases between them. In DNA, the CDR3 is TGTGCCAGCACCCCGCGGCCCCAGCATTTT. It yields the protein CASTPRPQHF.

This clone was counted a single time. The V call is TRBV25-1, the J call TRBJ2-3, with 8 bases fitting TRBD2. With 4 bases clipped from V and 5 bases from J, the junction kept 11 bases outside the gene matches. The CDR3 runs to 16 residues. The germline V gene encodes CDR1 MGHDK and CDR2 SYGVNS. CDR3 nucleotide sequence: TGTGCCAGCAGTGGAGACTGGGGCGCGGGGGGAGATACGCAGTATTTT. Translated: CASSGDWGAGGDTQYF.

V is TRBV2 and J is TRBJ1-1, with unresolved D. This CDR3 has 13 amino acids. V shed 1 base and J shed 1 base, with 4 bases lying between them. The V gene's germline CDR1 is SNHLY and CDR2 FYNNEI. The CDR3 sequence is CASSEDGNTEAFF. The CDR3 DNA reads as TGTGCCAGCAGTGAAGACGGGAACACTGAAGCTTTCTTT.

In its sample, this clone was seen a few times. The CDR3: CASIGSRYSANEQFF. Written as DNA, the CDR3 is TGTGCCAGCATCGGATCCAGGTACTCGGCTAATGAGCAGTTCTTC. V is TRBV6-1 and J is TRBJ2-1, with D unclear. The V end lost 7 bases, the J end lost 7 bases, and 20 bases lay between the germline ends. The CDR3 is made up of 15 amino acids. From germline, CDR1 is MNHNS and CDR2 SASEGT.

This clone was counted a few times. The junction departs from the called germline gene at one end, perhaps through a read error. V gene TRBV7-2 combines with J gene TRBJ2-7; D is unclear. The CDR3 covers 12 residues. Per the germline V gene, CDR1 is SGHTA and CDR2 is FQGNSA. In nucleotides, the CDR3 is TGTGCCAGCAGCTTATCCCTAGATAGCATGAGGTTC. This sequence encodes CASSLSLDSMRF.